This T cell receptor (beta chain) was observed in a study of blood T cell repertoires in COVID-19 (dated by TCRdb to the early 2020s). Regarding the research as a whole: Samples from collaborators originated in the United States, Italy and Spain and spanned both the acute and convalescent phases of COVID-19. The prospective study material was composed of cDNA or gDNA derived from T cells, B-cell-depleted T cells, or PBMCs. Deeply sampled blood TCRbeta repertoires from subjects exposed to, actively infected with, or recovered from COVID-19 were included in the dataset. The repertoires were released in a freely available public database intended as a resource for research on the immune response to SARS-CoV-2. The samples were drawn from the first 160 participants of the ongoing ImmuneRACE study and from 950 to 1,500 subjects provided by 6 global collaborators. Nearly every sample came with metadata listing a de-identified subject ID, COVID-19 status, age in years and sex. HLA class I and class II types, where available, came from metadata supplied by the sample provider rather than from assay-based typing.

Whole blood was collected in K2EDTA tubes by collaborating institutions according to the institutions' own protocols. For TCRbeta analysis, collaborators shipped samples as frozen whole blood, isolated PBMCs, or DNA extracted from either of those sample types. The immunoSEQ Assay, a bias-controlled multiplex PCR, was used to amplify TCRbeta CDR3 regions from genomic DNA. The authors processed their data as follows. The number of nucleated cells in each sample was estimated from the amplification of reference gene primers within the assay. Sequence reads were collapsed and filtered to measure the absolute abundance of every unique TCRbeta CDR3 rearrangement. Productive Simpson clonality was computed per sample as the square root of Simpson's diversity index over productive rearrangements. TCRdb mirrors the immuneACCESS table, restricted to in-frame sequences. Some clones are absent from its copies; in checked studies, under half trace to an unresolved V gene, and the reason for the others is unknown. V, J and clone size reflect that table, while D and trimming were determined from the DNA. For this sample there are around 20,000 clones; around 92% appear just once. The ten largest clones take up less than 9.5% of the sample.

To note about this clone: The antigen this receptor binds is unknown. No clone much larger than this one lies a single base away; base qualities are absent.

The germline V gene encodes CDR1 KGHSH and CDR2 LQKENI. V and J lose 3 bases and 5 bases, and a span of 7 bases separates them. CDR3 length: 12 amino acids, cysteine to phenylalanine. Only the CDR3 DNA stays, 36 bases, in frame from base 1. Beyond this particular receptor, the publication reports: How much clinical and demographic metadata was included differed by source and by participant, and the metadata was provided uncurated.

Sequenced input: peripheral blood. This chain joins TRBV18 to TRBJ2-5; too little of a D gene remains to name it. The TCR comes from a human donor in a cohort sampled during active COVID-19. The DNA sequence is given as TGTGCCAGCTCACCGAAAGAGGAGACCCAGTACTTC. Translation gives CASSPKEETQYF.